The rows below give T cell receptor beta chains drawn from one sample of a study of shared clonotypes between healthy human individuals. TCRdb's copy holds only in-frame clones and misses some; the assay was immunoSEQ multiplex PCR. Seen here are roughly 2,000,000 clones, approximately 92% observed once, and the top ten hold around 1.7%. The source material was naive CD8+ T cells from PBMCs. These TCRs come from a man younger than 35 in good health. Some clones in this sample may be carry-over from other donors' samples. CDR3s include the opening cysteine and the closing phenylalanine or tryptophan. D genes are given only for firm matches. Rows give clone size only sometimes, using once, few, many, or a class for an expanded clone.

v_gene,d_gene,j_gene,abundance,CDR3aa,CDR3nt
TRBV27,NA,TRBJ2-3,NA,CASSPLNRVPDTQYF,TGTGCCAGCAGTCCCCTGAACAGGGTTCCAGATACGCAGTATTTT
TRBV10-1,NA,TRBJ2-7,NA,CASSESTGEQYF,TGCGCCAGCAGTGAGTCGACAGGCGAGCAGTACTTC
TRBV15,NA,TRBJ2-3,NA,CATSRGQLFTDTQYF,TGTGCCACCAGCAGAGGACAGTTATTCACAGATACGCAGTATTTT
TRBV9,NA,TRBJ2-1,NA,CASSVGGLELNEQFF,TGTGCCAGCAGCGTAGGGGGACTGGAACTCAATGAGCAGTTCTTC
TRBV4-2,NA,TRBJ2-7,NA,CASSTAVAAAYEQYF,TGTGCCAGCAGCACGGCGGTAGCGGCTGCCTACGAGCAGTACTTC
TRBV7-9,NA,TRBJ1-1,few,CASSPSGTEAFF,TGTGCCAGCAGCCCCTCAGGGACTGAAGCTTTCTTT
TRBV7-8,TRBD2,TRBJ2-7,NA,CASSLPQGGGTYEQYF,TGTGCCAGCAGCTTACCCCAGGGCGGGGGTACCTACGAGCAGTACTTC
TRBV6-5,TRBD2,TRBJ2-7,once,CASGLTSGEQYF,TGTGCCAGCGGGTTGACTAGCGGTGAGCAGTACTTC
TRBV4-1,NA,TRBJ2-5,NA,CASSPIEAGETQYF,TGCGCCAGCAGCCCCATTGAGGCGGGGGAGACCCAGTACTTC
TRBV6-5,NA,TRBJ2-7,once,CASSYIAGPPYEQYF,TGTGCCAGCAGTTACATTGCGGGGCCCCCCTACGAGCAGTACTTC
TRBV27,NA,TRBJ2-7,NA,CASSQGTAGQYF,TGTGCCAGCAGCCAAGGGACTGCGGGGCAGTACTTC
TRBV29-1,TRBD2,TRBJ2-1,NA,CSTWGGSSYNEQFF,TGCAGCACCTGGGGGGGAAGCTCCTACAATGAGCAGTTCTTC
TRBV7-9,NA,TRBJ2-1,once,CASSLGAPPYNEQFF,TGTGCCAGCAGCTTAGGTGCGCCCCCCTACAATGAGCAGTTCTTC
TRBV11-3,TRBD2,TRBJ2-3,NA,CASSLPGGPPDTQYF,TGTGCCAGCAGCTTACCGGGAGGGCCACCAGATACGCAGTATTTT
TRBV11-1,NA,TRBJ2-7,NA,CASSLGGSGPVGHEQYF,TGTGCCAGCAGCTTAGGAGGTTCGGGGCCAGTGGGGCACGAGCAGTACTTC
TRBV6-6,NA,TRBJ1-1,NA,CASSYGRTEAFF,TGTGCCAGCAGTTACGGACGCACTGAAGCTTTCTTT
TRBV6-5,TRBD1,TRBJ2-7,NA,CASSSWGQELYEQYF,TGTGCCAGCAGTTCTTGGGGACAGGAGCTCTACGAGCAGTACTTC
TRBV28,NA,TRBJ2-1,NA,CASSFQQTGLGEQFF,TGTGCCAGCAGTTTTCAGCAAACAGGGCTCGGTGAGCAGTTCTTC
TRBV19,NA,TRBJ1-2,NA,CASSIGPSGRPGYTF,TGTGCCAGTAGTATAGGGCCCTCCGGCAGGCCCGGCTACACCTTC
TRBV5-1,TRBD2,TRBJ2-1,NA,CASSLGLAWNEQFF,TGCGCCAGCAGCTTGGGACTAGCATGGAATGAGCAGTTCTTC
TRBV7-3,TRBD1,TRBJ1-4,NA,CASSPIGTGNEKLFF,TGTGCCAGCAGCCCTATCGGGACAGGGAATGAAAAACTGTTTTTT
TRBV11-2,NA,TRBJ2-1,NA,CASSLEGTRSYNEQFF,TGTGCCAGCAGCTTAGAGGGGACCCGCTCCTACAATGAGCAGTTCTTC
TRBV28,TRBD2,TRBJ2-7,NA,CASSWTSLIYEQYF,TGTGCCAGCAGTTGGACTAGTTTGATCTACGAGCAGTACTTC
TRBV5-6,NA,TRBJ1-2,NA,CASSLSVRGARYGYTF,TGTGCCAGCAGCTTGTCTGTTCGGGGGGCTCGCTATGGCTACACCTTC
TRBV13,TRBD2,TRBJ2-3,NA,CASSSVPGLVQESPDTQYF,TGTGCCAGCAGCTCCGTCCCGGGACTAGTTCAAGAGTCCCCAGATACGCAGTATTTT
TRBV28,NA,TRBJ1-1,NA,CASSYPENTEAFF,TGTGCCAGCAGTTATCCCGAAAACACTGAAGCTTTCTTT
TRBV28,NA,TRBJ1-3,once,CASSLVFSGNTIYF,TGTGCCAGCAGTTTAGTTTTCTCTGGAAACACCATATATTTT
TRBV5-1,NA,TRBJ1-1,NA,CASRGASTEAFF,TGCGCCAGCAGGGGGGCGAGCACTGAAGCTTTCTTT
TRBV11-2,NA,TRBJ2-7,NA,CASSWGRLYEQYF,TGTGCCAGCAGCTGGGGACGCCTCTACGAGCAGTACTTC
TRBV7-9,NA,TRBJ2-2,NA,CASSPTGPMNTGELFF,TGTGCCAGCAGCCCGACAGGACCTATGAACACCGGGGAGCTGTTTTTT
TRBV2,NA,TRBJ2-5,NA,CASRKEDSFWETQYF,TGTGCCAGCAGGAAGGAGGACAGCTTCTGGGAGACCCAGTACTTC
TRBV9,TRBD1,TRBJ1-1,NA,CASSAGRGHENTEAFF,TGTGCCAGCAGCGCAGGCAGGGGGCACGAGAACACTGAAGCTTTCTTT